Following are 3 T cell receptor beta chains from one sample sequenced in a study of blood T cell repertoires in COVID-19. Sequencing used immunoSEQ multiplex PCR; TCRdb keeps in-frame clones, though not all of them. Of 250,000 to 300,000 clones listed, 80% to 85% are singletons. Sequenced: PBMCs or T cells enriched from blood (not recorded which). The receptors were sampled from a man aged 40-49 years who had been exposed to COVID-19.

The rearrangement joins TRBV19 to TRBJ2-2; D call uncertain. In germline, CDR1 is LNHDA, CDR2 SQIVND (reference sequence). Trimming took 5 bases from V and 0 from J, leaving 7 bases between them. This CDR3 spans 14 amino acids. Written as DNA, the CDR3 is TGTGCCAGTAGTTGGGCGTCGAACACCGGGGAGCTGTTTTTT. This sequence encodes CASSWASNTGELFF.

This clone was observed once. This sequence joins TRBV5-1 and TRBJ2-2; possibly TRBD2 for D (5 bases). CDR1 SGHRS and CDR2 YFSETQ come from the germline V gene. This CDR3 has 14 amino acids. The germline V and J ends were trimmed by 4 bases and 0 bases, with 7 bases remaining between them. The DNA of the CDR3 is TGCGCCAGCAGCCTGGGAGCGAACACCGGGGAGCTGTTTTTT. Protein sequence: CASSLGANTGELFF.

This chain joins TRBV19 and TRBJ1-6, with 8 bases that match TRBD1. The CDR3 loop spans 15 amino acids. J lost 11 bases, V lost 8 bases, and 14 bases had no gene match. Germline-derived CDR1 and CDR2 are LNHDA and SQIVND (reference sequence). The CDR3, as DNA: TGTGCCAGTTCAATAGGGGGGACAGGATCCCCACCCCTCCACTTT. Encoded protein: CASSIGGTGSPPLHF.